This T cell receptor beta chain was profiled in a study of shared T cell receptors in the human thymus. Assay used: immunoSEQ multiplex PCR; TCRdb lists only in-frame clones, some missing. The profile shows 700,000 or so clones, approximately 85% of them singletons. The data also belong to a second study, concerning human thymus T cells. This second study says: Thymic tissue was derived from resections collected during corrective heart surgery.

The sample was thymocytes. The receptor comes from a girl under two years old with a congenital heart defect.

CDR3 amino acids: CASSGLGTGPYEQYF. The CDR3 nucleotides are TGTGCCAGCAGTGGGCTCGGGACAGGTCCCTACGAGCAGTACTTC. The rearrangement joins TRBV2 to TRBJ2-7, with TRBD1 matching 8 bases. J lost 2 bases, V lost 4 bases, and 7 bases had no gene match. The CDR3 is 15 residues long. In germline, CDR1 is SNHLY, CDR2 FYNNEI.